This T cell receptor beta chain appears in the sequencing data of a study of cytotoxic CD8 clonotypes in ibrutinib-treated CLL. Across the whole study: After median approximately 74 months, approximately 14 stayed in remission, about 12 progressed; responses roughly 25 partial, 2 complete. Response samples came after a median 12 months of treatment, range 6 to 36.

Regarding this clone: What it binds is unknown.

Germline CDR1 reads GTSNPN; CDR2 reads SVGIG (reference sequence). With 2 bases removed from V and 9 bases from J, the gap between germline ends came to 14 bases. The CDR3 length is 13 residues. Study findings and constraints: Samples were collected at differing times from sustained-remission and progressing patients. Clonality (at baseline) was higher than in age-matched healthy donors and tracked circulating CD8+ T-cell counts.

Data came from immunoSEQ multiplex PCR; TCRdb stores just in-frame clones and leaves some out. The data show 200,000 to 250,000 clones, with 70% to 75% seen just once and roughly 6.4% held by the top ten. The gene calls are TRBV30 and TRBJ2-1, with a weak D call TRBD2 (6 bases). Sequencing was performed on PBMCs, taken after 12 months of ibrutinib treatment. The TCR originated in a human donor with chronic lymphocytic leukemia. CDR3 DNA: TGTGCCTGGAGTCCGACTAGTGAGACTGAGCAGTTCTTC. Translating gives CAWSPTSETEQFF.